This entry concerns a single T cell receptor beta chain. The data were produced by immunoSEQ multiplex PCR, yet TCRdb's version contains in-frame clones alone and is incomplete. The sample yields approximately 230,000 clones, 86% seen once. The CDR3 length is 13 residues. With 3 bases removed from V and 6 bases from J, the gap between germline ends came to 11 bases. In germline, CDR1 is LNHDA, CDR2 SQIVND (reference sequence). The data belong to a study of blood T cell repertoires in COVID-19. About the study: T cells, B-cell-depleted T cells, or PBMCs supplied cDNA or gDNA.

Specimen: peripheral blood. This TCR was recovered from a man aged 25-40 years who had recovered from COVID-19. This chain links TRBV19 with TRBJ1-2; D might be TRBD1 (6 bases). CDR3 coding DNA: TGTGCCAGTAGTATTGCTGGGGGCCATGGCTACACCTTC. It yields the protein CASSIAGGHGYTF.